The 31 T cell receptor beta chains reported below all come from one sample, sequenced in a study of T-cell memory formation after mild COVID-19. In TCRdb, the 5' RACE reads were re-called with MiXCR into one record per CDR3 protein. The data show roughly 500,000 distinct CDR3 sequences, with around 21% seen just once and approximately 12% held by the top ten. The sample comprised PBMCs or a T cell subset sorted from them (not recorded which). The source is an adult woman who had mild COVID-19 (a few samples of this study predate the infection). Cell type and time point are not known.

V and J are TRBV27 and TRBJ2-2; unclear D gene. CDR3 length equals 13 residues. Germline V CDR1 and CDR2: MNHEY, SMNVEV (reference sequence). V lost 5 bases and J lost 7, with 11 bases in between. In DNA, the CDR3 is TGTGCCAGCAGTAAGGGATTCATCGGGGAGCTGTTTTTT. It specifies CASSKGFIGELFF.

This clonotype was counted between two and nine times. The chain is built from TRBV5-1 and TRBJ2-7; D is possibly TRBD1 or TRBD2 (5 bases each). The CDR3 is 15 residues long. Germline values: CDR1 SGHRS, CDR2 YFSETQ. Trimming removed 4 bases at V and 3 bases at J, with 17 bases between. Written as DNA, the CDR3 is TGCGCCAGCAGCATAGGGACCGGAGATCGCTACGAGCAGTACTTC. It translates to CASSIGTGDRYEQYF. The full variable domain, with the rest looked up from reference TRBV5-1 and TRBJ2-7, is KAGVTQTPRYLIKTRGQQVTLSCSPISGHRSVSWYQQTPGQGLQFLFEYFSETQRNKGNFPGRFSGRQFSNSRSEMNVSTLELGDSALYLCASSIGTGDRYEQYFGPGTRLTVT.

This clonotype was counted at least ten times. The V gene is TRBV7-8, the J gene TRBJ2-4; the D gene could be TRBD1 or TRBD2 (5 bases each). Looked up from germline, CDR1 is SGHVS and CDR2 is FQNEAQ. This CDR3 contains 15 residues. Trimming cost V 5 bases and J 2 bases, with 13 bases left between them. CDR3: CASSPEGFTKNIQYF. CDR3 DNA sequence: TGTGCCAGCAGCCCAGAGGGGTTTACCAAAAACATTCAGTACTTC.

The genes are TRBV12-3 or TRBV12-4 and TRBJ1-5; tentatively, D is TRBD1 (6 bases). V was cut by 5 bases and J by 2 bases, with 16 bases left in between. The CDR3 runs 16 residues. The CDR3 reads CASSPRTGQRNQPQHF. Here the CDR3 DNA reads TGTGCCAGCAGTCCGAGAACTGGACAGCGCAATCAGCCCCAGCATTTT.

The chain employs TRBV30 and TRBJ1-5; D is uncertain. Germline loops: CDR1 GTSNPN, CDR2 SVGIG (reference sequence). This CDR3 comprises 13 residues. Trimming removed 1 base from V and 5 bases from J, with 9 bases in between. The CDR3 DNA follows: TGTGCCTGGAGTGGGAACTTGGATCAGCCCCAGCATTTT. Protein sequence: CAWSGNLDQPQHF.

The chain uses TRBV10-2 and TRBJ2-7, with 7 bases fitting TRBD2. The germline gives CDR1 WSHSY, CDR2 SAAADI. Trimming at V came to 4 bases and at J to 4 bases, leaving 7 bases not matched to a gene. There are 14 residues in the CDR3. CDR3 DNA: TGCGCCAGCAGTGTTCGACTAGCAGATTACGAGCAGTACTTC. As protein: CASSVRLADYEQYF.

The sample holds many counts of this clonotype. The CDR3 DNA is TGCAGTGCTAGAGGGGGGTTGAACACTGAAGCTTTCTTT. Translating gives CSARGGLNTEAFF. The chain employs TRBV20-1 and TRBJ1-1; weak D call: TRBD1 (5 bases). Per germline, CDR1 DFQATT and CDR2 SNEGSKA (reference sequence). The length of the CDR3 is 13 residues. V gave up 1 base and J gave up 0 bases, with 6 bases separating them.

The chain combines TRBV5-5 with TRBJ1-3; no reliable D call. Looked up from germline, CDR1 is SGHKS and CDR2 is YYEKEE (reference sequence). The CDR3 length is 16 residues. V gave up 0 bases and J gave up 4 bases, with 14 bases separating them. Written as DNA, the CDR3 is TGTGCCAGCAGCTTGGATGGAGATCTTACGGGAAACACCATATATTTT. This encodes CASSLDGDLTGNTIYF.

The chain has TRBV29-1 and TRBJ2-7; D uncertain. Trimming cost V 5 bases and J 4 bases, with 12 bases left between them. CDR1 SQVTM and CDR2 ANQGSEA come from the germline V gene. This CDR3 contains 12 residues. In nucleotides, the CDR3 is TGCAGCGTTAAAACCCGAGAGTACGAGCAGTACTTC. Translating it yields CSVKTREYEQYF.

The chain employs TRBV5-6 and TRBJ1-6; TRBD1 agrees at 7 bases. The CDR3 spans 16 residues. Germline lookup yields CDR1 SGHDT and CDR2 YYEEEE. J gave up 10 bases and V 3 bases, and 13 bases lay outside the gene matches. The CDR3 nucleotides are TGTGCCAGCAGCTCAAGCTCTAGGGGGCCTCAGTCACCCCTCCACTTT. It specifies CASSSSSRGPQSPLHF. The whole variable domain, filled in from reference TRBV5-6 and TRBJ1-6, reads DAGVTQSPTHLIKTRGQQVTLRCSPKSGHDTVSWYQQALGQGPQFIFQYYEEEERQRGNFPDRFSGHQFPNYSSELNVNALLLGDSALYLCASSSSSRGPQSPLHFGNGTRLTVT.

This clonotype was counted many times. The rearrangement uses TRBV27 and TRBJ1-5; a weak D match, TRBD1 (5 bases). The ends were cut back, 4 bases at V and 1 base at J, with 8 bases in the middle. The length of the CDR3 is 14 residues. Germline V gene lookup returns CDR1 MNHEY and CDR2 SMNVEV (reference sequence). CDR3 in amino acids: CASSSRTSNQPQHF. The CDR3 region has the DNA TGTGCCAGCAGTTCTAGGACAAGCAATCAGCCCCAGCATTTT.

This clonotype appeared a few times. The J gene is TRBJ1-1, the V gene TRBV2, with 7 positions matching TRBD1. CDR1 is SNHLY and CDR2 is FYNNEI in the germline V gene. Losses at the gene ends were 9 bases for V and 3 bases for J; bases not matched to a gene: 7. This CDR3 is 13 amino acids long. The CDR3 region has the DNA TGTGCCAGTCGAATCCAGGGGGACACTGAAGCTTTCTTT. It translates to CASRIQGDTEAFF. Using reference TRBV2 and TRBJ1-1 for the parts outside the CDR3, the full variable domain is EPEVTQTPSHQVTQMGQEVILRCVPISNHLYFYWYRQILGQKVEFLVSFYNNEISEKSEIFDDQFSVERPDGSNFTLKIRSTKLEDSAMYFCASRIQGDTEAFFGQGTRLTVV.

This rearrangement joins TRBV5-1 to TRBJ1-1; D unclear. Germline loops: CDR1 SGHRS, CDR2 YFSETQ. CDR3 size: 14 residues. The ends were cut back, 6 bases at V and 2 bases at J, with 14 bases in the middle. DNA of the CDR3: TGCGCCAGCACCCCCGGCGGCCTTAACACTGAAGCTTTCTTT. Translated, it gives CASTPGGLNTEAFF.

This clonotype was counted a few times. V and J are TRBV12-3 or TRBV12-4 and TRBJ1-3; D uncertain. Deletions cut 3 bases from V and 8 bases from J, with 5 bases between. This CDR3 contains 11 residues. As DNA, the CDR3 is TGTGCCAGCAGTTTCGGGGACACCATATATTTT. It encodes CASSFGDTIYF.

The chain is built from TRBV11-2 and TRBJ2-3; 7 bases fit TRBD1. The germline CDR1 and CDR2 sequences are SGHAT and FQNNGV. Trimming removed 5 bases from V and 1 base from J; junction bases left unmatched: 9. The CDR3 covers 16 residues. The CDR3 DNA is TGTGCCAGCAGCCCAATCCGGGACAGCGGCACAGATACGCAGTATTTT. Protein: CASSPIRDSGTDTQYF.

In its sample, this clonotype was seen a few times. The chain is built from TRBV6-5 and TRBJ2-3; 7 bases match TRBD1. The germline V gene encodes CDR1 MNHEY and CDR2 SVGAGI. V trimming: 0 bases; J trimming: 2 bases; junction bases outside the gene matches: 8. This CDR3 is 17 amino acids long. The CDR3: CASSYSGLGGPTDTQYF. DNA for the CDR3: TGTGCCAGCAGTTACTCTGGTTTAGGGGGCCCCACAGATACGCAGTATTTT.

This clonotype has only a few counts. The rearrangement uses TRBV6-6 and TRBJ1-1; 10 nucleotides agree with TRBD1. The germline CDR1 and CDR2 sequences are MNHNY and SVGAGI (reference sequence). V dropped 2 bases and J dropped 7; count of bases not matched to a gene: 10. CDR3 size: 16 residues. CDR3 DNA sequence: TGTGCCAGCAGTTACGTGAAGACAGGGGGCGAAGGTGAAGCTTTCTTT. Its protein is CASSYVKTGGEGEAFF.

Here the CDR3 reads CSVSDRAPKGQYF. Here the CDR3 DNA reads TGCAGCGTGTCGGACAGGGCCCCAAAGGGGCAGTACTTC. This chain links TRBV29-1 with TRBJ2-7, with 8 nucleotides matching TRBD1. CDR3 length: 13 residues. Per germline, CDR1 SQVTM and CDR2 ANQGSEA. V lost 6 bases and J lost 9; bases outside the gene matches: 13.

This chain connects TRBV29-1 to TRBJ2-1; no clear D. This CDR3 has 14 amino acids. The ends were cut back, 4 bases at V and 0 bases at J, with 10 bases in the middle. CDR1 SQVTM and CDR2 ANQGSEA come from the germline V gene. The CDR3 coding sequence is TGCAGCGTTGCTCGTCGCGTCTCCTACAATGAGCAGTTCTTC. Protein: CSVARRVSYNEQFF.

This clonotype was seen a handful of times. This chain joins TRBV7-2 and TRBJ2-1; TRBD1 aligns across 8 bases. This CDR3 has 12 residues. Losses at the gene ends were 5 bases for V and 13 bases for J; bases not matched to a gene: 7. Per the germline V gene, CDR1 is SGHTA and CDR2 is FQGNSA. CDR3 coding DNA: TGTGCCAGCAGCGTTCCAGGGGGCCCCCAGTTCTTC. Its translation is CASSVPGGPQFF.

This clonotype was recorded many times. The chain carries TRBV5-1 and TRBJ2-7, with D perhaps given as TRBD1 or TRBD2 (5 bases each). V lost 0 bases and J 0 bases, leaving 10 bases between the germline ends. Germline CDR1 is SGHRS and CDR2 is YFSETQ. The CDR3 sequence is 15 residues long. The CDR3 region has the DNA TGCGCCAGCAGCTTGGTCCCGGGGACCTCCTACGAGCAGTACTTC. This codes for CASSLVPGTSYEQYF.

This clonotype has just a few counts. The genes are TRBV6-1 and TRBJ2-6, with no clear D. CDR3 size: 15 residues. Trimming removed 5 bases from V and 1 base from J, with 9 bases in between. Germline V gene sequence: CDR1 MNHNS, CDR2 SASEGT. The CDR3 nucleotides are TGTGCCAGCAGTAAAACAGCGTCTGGGGCCAACGTCCTGACTTTC. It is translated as CASSKTASGANVLTF.

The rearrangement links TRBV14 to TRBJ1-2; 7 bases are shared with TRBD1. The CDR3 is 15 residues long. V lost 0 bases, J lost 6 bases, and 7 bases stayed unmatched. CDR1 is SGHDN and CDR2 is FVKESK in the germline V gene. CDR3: CASSQDPTGVDGYTF. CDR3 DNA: TGTGCCAGCAGCCAAGATCCCACAGGGGTGGATGGCTACACCTTC.

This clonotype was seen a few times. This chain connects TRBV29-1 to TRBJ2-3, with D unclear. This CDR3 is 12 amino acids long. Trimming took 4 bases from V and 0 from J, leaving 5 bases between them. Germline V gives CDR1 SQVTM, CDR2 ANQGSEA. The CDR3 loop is CSVVESTDTQYF. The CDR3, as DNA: TGCAGCGTTGTCGAGAGCACAGATACGCAGTATTTT.

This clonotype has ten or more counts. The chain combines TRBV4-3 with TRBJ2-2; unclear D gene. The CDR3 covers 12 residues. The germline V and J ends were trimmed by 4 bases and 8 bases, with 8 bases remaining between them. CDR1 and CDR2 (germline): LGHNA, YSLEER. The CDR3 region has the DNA TGCGCCAGCAGCCCGTCGGATGGGGAGCTGTTTTTT. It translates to CASSPSDGELFF.

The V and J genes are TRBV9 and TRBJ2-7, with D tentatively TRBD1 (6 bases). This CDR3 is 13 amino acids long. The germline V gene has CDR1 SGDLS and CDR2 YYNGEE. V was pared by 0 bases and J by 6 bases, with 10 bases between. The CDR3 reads CASSVAQGTEQYV. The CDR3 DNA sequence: TGTGCCAGCAGCGTAGCTCAGGGGACCGAGCAGTACGTC.

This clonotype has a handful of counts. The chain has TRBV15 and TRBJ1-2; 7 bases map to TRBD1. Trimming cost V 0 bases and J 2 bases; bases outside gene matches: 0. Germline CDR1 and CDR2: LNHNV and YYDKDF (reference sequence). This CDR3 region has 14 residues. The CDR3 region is CATSREQGNYGYTF. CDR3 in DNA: TGTGCCACCAGCAGAGAACAGGGGAACTATGGCTACACCTTC.

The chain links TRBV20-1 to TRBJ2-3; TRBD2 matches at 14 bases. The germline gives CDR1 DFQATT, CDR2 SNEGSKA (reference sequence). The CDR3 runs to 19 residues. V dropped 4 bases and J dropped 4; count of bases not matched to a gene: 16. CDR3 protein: CSATSLGGTSGRFPDTQYF. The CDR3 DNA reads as TGCAGTGCTACCAGCTTAGGCGGGACTAGCGGGAGATTTCCAGATACGCAGTATTTT.

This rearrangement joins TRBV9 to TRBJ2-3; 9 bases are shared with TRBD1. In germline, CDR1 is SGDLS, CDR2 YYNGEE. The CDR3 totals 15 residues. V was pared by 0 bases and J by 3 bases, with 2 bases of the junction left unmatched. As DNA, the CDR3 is TGTGCCAGCAGCGTAGTGGGACAGGGTACAGATACGCAGTATTTT. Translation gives CASSVVGQGTDTQYF.

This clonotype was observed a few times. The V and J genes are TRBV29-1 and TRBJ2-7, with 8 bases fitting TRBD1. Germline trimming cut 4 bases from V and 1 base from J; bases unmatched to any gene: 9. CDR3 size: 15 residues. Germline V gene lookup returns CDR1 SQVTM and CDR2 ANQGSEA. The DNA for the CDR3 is TGCAGCGTTGTCCCCAGGGGGCGTCAATCCTACGAGCAGTACTTC. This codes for CSVVPRGRQSYEQYF.

CDR3 sequence: CASSQIGSSYNEQFF. The CDR3 DNA reads as TGTGCCAGCAGCCAAATTGGCAGCTCCTACAATGAGCAGTTCTTC. This chain uses TRBV3-1 with TRBJ2-1, with unresolved D. V dropped 2 bases and J dropped 0 bases, with 8 bases sitting between them. The germline V gene encodes CDR1 LGHDT and CDR2 YNNKEL (reference sequence). There are 15 residues in the CDR3.